The 29 T cell receptor beta chains below all came from one sample that was sequenced in a study of cytomegalovirus exposure and HLA in healthy donors. PCR was performed using 60 Vbeta and 13 Jbeta primers. Here immunoSEQ multiplex PCR was the method, and the copy in TCRdb shows in-frame clones only, minus some. The table shows some 190,000 clones, with approximately 86% occurring only once. Sequencing was done on a sample of PBMCs. Every receptor here comes from a woman aged 18-29 years in good health and CMV-seronegative.

The CDR3 is CASSISLQGVEQYF. The CDR3 DNA reads as TGTGCCAGTAGTATTTCACTACAGGGGGTCGAGCAGTACTTC. The chain employs TRBV19 and TRBJ2-7; 8 positions agree with TRBD1. Trimming at V came to 3 bases and at J to 6 bases, leaving 7 bases not matched to a gene. Germline-derived CDR1 and CDR2 are LNHDA and SQIVND (reference sequence). This CDR3 comprises 14 residues.

The chain carries TRBV10-2 and TRBJ1-6; possible D gene TRBD1, 6 bases. V lost 2 bases and J lost 7, with 9 bases in between. The CDR3 runs to 14 residues. Germline V gene data show CDR1 as WSHSY and CDR2 as SAAADI. The CDR3 region is CASSEPGDNSPLHF. As DNA, the CDR3 is TGCGCCAGCAGTGAGCCAGGGGACAATTCACCCCTCCACTTT.

This clone has only a few counts. The chain has TRBV25-1 and TRBJ2-1; 11 bases are a match to TRBD2. The CDR3 is made up of 14 amino acids. CDR1 is MGHDK, CDR2 SYGVNS, per germline. The V gene end was trimmed by 4 bases and the J gene end by 6 bases; junction bases not matched to a gene: 2. CDR3 sequence (DNA): TGTGCCAGCAGTGTCGGACTAGCGGGCAATGAGCAGTTCTTC. Its translation: CASSVGLAGNEQFF.

This chain connects TRBV5-1 to TRBJ2-3; D uncertain. This CDR3 spans 16 amino acids. Trimming cost V 1 base and J 0 bases, with 12 bases left between them. Germline CDR1 SGHRS, CDR2 YFSETQ. CDR3 sequence (DNA): TGCGCCAGCAGCTTGCGAGAAATAACTAGCACAGATACGCAGTATTTT. It specifies CASSLREITSTDTQYF.

The chain has TRBV30 and TRBJ2-2; 11 bases align to TRBD1. The junction had 5 bases not matched to a gene; V was cut back by 3 bases and J by 5 bases. From germline, CDR1 is GTSNPN and CDR2 SVGIG (reference sequence). The CDR3 is 15 residues long. The CDR3 reads CAWSVRDRGTGELFF. The CDR3 nucleotides are TGTGCCTGGAGCGTCCGGGACAGGGGGACCGGGGAGCTGTTTTTT.

The gene calls are TRBV19 and TRBJ1-3; D is unclear. The length of the CDR3 is 16 residues. Between the trimmed V and J ends, which lost 2 bases and 0 bases, there was a span of 11 bases. Looked up from germline, CDR1 is LNHDA and CDR2 is SQIVND (reference sequence). The CDR3, as DNA: TGTGCCAGTAGTATATCGGCAGGAAACTCTGGAAACACCATATATTTT. Translating it yields CASSISAGNSGNTIYF.

The chain carries TRBV10-1 and TRBJ2-1; no definite D call. The germline gives CDR1 WNHNN, CDR2 SYGVQD (reference sequence). The V gene lost 3 bases and the J gene lost 0 bases, with 9 bases spanning the gap. The CDR3 consists of 15 residues. The CDR3 DNA sequence: TGCGCCAGCAGTGATAGCTCCAGCTCCTACAATGAGCAGTTCTTC. Its protein is CASSDSSSSYNEQFF.

This clone was found a few times. The chain links TRBV5-4 to TRBJ2-3; TRBD1 matches 8 bases. After removal of 1 base from V and 2 bases from J, the junction contained 3 bases not matched to a gene. The CDR3 has 15 residues. The germline V gene has CDR1 SGHNT and CDR2 YYREEE (reference sequence). The CDR3 protein is CASSLWTGNTDTQYF. The CDR3 nucleotides read TGTGCCAGCAGCTTGTGGACAGGGAACACAGATACGCAGTATTTT. The entire variable domain, with the rest obtained from reference TRBV5-4 and TRBJ2-3, is as follows: ETGVTQSPTHLIKTRGQQVTLRCSSQSGHNTVSWYQQALGQGPQFIFQYYREEENGRGNFPPRFSGLQFPNYSSELNVNALELDDSALYLCASSLWTGNTDTQYFGPGTRLTVL.

The chain has TRBV12-5 and TRBJ2-7, with 7 nucleotides matching TRBD2. This CDR3 comprises 17 residues. CDR1 and CDR2 (germline): LGHNT, FRNRAP. V shed 3 bases, J shed 2 bases, and the junction held 13 bases outside the gene matches. DNA for the CDR3: TGTGCTAGTGGTTTATCGGCGGGAGTGACCGCCACCTACGAGCAGTACTTC. Its translation: CASGLSAGVTATYEQYF.

V is TRBV15 and J is TRBJ2-3; the D gene is possibly TRBD2 (6 bases). V lost 5 bases to trimming and J lost 4 bases, with 7 bases between them. CDR1 and CDR2 (germline): LNHNV, YYDKDF (reference sequence). The CDR3 is 12 residues long. As DNA, the CDR3 is TGTGCCACCAGCGAGCGGGCAGATACGCAGTATTTT. Translated: CATSERADTQYF.

This rearrangement joins TRBV7-2 to TRBJ2-1, with 7 bases aligning to TRBD1. The CDR3 runs 15 residues. CDR1 SGHTA and CDR2 FQGNSA come from the germline V gene. J gave up 5 bases and V 3 bases, and 7 bases lay outside the gene matches. CDR3 loop: CASSFVSGQDNEQFF. The CDR3 nucleotides read TGTGCCAGCAGCTTCGTCTCAGGACAGGACAATGAGCAGTTCTTC.

This clone was counted only a few times. The chain employs TRBV4-2 and TRBJ1-2; 7 nucleotides match TRBD1. Per germline, CDR1 LGHNA and CDR2 YNFKEQ. With 1 base clipped from V and 7 bases from J, the junction kept 15 bases outside the gene matches. There are 17 residues in the CDR3. As DNA, the CDR3 is TGTGCCAGCAGCCAAGGAGGGTTGATAAGGAACAGGGGTGGCTACACCTTC. It encodes CASSQGGLIRNRGGYTF.

This clone was recorded only once. Distinct nucleotide sequences in the sample also encode this CDR3. V usage is TRBV2 and J usage is TRBJ2-1; 13 bases map to TRBD2. This CDR3 has 15 residues. Germline CDR1 SNHLY, CDR2 FYNNEI. The ends lost 5 bases at V and 5 bases at J; junction bases unmatched: 3. CDR3 region: CASSPTSGGDNEQFF. The CDR3 region has the DNA TGTGCCAGCAGTCCAACTAGCGGGGGGGACAATGAGCAGTTCTTC. The full variable domain, its missing parts supplied by reference TRBV2 and TRBJ2-1, is EPEVTQTPSHQVTQMGQEVILRCVPISNHLYFYWYRQILGQKVEFLVSFYNNEISEKSEIFDDQFSVERPDGSNFTLKIRSTKLEDSAMYFCASSPTSGGDNEQFFGPGTRLTVL.

The chain links TRBV6-1 to TRBJ1-1; no clear D. This CDR3 is 14 amino acids long. CDR1 and CDR2 from the germline V gene are MNHNS and SASEGT. Trimming removed 3 bases at V and 2 bases at J, with 10 bases between. CDR3 DNA sequence: TGTGCCAGCAGTGAGTCCATCAGAAACACTGAAGCTTTCTTT. Residues: CASSESIRNTEAFF.

The V call is TRBV5-1, the J call TRBJ2-7; a weak D match, TRBD1 (6 bases). The V gene lost 8 bases and the J gene lost 1 base, with 25 bases spanning the gap. The CDR3 sequence is 17 residues long. Germline assignment: CDR1 SGHRS and CDR2 YFSETQ. CDR3 DNA sequence: TGCGCCAGTACTCCGAGCATCCAGGGGCCTTTTTCCTACGAGCAGTACTTC. Amino acid sequence: CASTPSIQGPFSYEQYF.

This clone is a singleton in its sample. The J gene is TRBJ1-1, the V gene TRBV27; D is perhaps TRBD1 (5 bases). This CDR3 has 19 amino acids. V gave up 10 bases and J gave up 3 bases, with 33 bases separating them. The V gene's germline CDR1 is MNHEY and CDR2 SMNVEV (reference sequence). CDR3 in DNA: TGTGCCACCAACGGGCTGGGGCCGCTCGGAACCTCCCAATACACTGAAGCTTTCTTT. Protein product: CATNGLGPLGTSQYTEAFF.

The V gene is TRBV11-2, the J gene TRBJ1-5; the match to TRBD1 covers 7 bases. J was trimmed by 3 bases and V by 5 bases; bases with no gene match: 4. The length of the CDR3 is 14 residues. Germline V lookup: CDR1 SGHAT, CDR2 FQNNGV. CDR3 bases: TGTGCCAGCAGCCCAGGACAGGACAATCAGCCCCAGCATTTT. It is translated as CASSPGQDNQPQHF.

The chain combines TRBV19 with TRBJ1-2, with TRBD1 identical over 11 bases. The germline CDR1 and CDR2 sequences are LNHDA and SQIVND (reference sequence). J gave up 2 bases and V 5 bases, and 13 bases lay outside the gene matches. CDR3 length: 18 amino acids. CDR3 residues: CASSLGGRTGGPNYGYTF. CDR3 in DNA: TGTGCCAGTAGTTTGGGGGGTCGGACAGGGGGCCCCAACTATGGCTACACCTTC. Variable domain in full (rest from reference TRBV19 and TRBJ1-2): DGGITQSPKYLFRKEGQNVTLSCEQNLNHDAMYWYRQDPGQGLRLIYYSQIVNDFQKGDIAEGYSVSREKKESFPLTVTSAQKNPTAFYLCASSLGGRTGGPNYGYTFGSGTRLTVV.

The J gene is TRBJ2-1, the V gene TRBV14; TRBD2 aligns across 12 bases. The CDR3 is 17 residues long. Germline loops: CDR1 SGHDN, CDR2 FVKESK. V was pared by 2 bases and J by 1 base, with 3 bases of the junction left unmatched. The CDR3 DNA sequence: TGTGCCAGCAGCCAATACGGGACTAGCGGGTCCTACAATGAGCAGTTCTTC. Its translation: CASSQYGTSGSYNEQFF.

The chain employs TRBV6-6 and TRBJ1-2; D is unclear. This CDR3 region has 11 residues. Germline assignment: CDR1 MNHNY and CDR2 SVGAGI (reference sequence). Trimming removed 2 bases from V and 8 bases from J, with 6 bases in between. In nucleotides, the CDR3 is TGTGCCAGCAGTTACGGAGGGGGCTACACCTTC. Translated, it gives CASSYGGGYTF.

This chain joins TRBV23-1 and TRBJ2-6, with 9 nucleotides matching TRBD1. TRBV23-1 is an ORF for which the function is uncertain. V gave up 4 bases and J gave up 2 bases; unmatched junction bases: 9. This CDR3 has 18 amino acids. CDR3 region: CASSPAIGTGTGANVLTF. The DNA for the CDR3 is TGCGCCAGCAGTCCCGCGATAGGGACAGGGACTGGGGCCAACGTCCTGACTTTC.

The rearrangement uses TRBV23-1 and TRBJ1-3; D may be TRBD1 (5 bases). TRBV23-1 is an open reading frame, and its role is uncertain. V was clipped by 2 bases and J by 0 bases, with 8 bases between them. The CDR3 is made up of 15 amino acids. The DNA of the CDR3 is TGCGCCAGCAGTCAACAGGGCCTCTCTGGAAACACCATATATTTT. It specifies CASSQQGLSGNTIYF.

In the case of this clone: Additional DNA sequences in this sample encode the identical CDR3. The chain combines TRBV18 with TRBJ1-5; tentative D call: TRBD1 (5 bases). Trimming pared 6 bases from V and 2 bases from J, leaving 8 bases between. This CDR3 comprises 13 residues. Per the germline V gene, CDR1 is KGHSH and CDR2 is LQKENI. Here the CDR3 reads CASSLQGNQPQHF. DNA for the CDR3: TGTGCCAGCTCGCTACAGGGCAATCAGCCCCAGCATTTT.

The genes are TRBV6-1 and TRBJ2-1; TRBD2 matches at 8 bases. Germline CDR1 is MNHNS and CDR2 is SASEGT. The CDR3 sequence is 15 residues long. The V segment lost 8 bases and the J segment 4 bases; nucleotides outside the gene matches: 10. The CDR3 protein is CASGSSLAGYNEQFF. The CDR3 DNA sequence: TGTGCCAGCGGGTCCTCATTAGCGGGGTACAATGAGCAGTTCTTC.

V usage is TRBV7-9 and J usage is TRBJ2-7; D might be TRBD1 (5 bases). CDR3 size: 16 residues. Germline CDR1 SEHNR, CDR2 FQNEAQ (reference sequence). Deletions cut 4 bases from V and 3 bases from J, with 19 bases between. CDR3 nucleotides: TGTGCCAGCAGCTCAACCCCGTTAGGGGATTTCTACGAGCAGTACTTC. This gives the protein CASSSTPLGDFYEQYF.

This chain joins TRBV7-3 and TRBJ2-6; TRBD1 matches at 8 bases. Germline CDR1 SGHTA, CDR2 FQGTGA. The CDR3 has 16 amino acids. With 4 bases clipped from V and 2 bases from J, the junction kept 4 bases outside the gene matches. CDR3: CASSWTGPPGANVLTF. The CDR3 coding sequence is TGTGCCAGCAGCTGGACAGGGCCCCCTGGGGCCAACGTCCTGACTTTC. Together with reference TRBV7-3 and TRBJ2-6, the CDR3 gives the full variable domain: GAGVSQTPSNKVTEKGKYVELRCDPISGHTALYWYRQSLGQGPEFLIYFQGTGAADDSGLPNDRFFAVRPEGSVSTLKIQRTERGDSAVYLCASSWTGPPGANVLTFGAGSRLTVL.

As regards this clone: Other nucleotide sequences in the sample specify the same CDR3. The genes are TRBV4-2 and TRBJ2-5, with 7 bases lining up with TRBD2. With V trimmed by 1 base and J by 5 bases, 19 bases remained unmatched. The CDR3 runs to 19 residues. The V gene's germline CDR1 is LGHNA and CDR2 YNFKEQ. CDR3 residues: CASSQGKRGPGRGSETQYF. As DNA, the CDR3 is TGTGCCAGCAGCCAAGGAAAGCGGGGCCCAGGAAGGGGCTCGGAGACCCAGTACTTC.

The CDR3 DNA reads as TGTGCCAGTAGATTATCTCCGGGACAGGGGGCTGAAGCTTTCTTT. Amino acids: CASRLSPGQGAEAFF. This chain connects TRBV19 to TRBJ1-1, with 11 bases fitting TRBD1. V trimming: 6 bases; J trimming: 6 bases; junction bases outside the gene matches: 9. Germline V gene data show CDR1 as LNHDA and CDR2 as SQIVND (reference sequence). The CDR3 has 15 residues.

In the case of this clone: At one end the junction does not follow the germline gene, possibly because of a read error. The V and J genes are TRBV27 and TRBJ1-1; TRBD1 matches at 10 bases. Germline-derived CDR1 and CDR2 are MNHEY and SMNVEV (reference sequence). The CDR3 extends over 14 amino acids. In DNA, the CDR3 is TGTGCCGGCAGACAGGGGGCGCATGCCACTGAAGCTTTCTTT. Translating gives CAGRQGAHATEAFF.